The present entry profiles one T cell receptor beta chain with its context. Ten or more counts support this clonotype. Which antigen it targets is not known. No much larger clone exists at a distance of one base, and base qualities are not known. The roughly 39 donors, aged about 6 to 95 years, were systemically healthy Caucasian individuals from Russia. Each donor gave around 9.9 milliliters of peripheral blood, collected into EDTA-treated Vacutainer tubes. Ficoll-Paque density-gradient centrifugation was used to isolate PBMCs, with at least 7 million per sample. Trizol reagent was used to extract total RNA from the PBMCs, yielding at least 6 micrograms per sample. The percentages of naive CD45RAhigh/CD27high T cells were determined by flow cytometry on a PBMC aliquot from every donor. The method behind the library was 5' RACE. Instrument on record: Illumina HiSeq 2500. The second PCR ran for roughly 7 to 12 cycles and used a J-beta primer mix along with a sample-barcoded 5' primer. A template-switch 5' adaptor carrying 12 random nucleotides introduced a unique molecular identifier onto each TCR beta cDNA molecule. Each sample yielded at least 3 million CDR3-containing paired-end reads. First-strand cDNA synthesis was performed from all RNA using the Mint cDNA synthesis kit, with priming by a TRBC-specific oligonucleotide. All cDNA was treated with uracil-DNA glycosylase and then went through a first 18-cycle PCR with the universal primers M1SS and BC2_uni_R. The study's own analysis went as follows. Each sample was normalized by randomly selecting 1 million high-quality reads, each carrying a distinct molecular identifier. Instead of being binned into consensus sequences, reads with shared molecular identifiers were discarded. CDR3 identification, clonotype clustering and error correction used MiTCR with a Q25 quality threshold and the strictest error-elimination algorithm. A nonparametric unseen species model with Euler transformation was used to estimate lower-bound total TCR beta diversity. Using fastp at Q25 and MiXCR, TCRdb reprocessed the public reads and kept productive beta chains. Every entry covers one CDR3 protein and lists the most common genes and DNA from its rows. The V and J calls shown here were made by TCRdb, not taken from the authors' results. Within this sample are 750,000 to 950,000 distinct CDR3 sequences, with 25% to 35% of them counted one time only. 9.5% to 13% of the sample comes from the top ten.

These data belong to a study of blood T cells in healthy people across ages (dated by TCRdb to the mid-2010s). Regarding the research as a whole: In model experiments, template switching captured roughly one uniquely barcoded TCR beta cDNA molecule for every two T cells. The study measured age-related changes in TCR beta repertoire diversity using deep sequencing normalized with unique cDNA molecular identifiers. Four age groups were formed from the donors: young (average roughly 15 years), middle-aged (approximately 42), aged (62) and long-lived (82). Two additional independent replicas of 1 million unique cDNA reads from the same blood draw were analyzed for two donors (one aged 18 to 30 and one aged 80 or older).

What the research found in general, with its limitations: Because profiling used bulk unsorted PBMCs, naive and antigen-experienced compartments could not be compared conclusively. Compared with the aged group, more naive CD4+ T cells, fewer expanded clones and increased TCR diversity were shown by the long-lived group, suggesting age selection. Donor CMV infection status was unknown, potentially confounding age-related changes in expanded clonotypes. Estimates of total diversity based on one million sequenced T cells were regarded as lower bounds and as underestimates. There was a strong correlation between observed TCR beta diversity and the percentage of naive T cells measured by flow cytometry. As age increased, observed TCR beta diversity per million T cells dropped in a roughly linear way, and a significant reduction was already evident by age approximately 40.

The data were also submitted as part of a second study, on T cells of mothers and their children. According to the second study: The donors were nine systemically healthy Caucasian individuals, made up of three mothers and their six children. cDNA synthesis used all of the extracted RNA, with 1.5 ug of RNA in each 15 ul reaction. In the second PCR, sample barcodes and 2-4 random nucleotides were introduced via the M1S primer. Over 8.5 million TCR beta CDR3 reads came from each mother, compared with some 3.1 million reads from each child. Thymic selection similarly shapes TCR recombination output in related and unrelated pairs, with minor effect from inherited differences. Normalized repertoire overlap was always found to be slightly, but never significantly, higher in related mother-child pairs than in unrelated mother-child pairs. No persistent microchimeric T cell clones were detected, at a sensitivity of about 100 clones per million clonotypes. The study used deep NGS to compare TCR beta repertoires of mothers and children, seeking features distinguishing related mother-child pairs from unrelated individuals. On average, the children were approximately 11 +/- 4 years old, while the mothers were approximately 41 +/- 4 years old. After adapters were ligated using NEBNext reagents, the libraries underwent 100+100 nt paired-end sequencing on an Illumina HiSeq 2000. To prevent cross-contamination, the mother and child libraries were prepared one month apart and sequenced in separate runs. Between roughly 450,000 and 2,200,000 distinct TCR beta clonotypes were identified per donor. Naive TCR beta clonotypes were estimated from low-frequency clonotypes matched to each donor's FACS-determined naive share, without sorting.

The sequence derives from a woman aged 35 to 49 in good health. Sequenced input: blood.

The bases are TGTGCCACCAGCGGGACCCGCGACACCGGGGAGCTGTTTTTT. Its protein is CATSGTRDTGELFF. The chain is assembled from TRBV24-1 and TRBJ2-2; the D gene is perhaps TRBD1 or TRBD2, as each covers 5 bases. The CDR3, from cysteine to phenylalanine, totals 14 residues. The DNA shown is the 42-base CDR3, in frame from base 1. The germline V gene encodes CDR1 KGHDR and CDR2 SFDVKD. A distance of 11 bases separates the germline ends of V and J, which lose 7 bases and 3 bases respectively.